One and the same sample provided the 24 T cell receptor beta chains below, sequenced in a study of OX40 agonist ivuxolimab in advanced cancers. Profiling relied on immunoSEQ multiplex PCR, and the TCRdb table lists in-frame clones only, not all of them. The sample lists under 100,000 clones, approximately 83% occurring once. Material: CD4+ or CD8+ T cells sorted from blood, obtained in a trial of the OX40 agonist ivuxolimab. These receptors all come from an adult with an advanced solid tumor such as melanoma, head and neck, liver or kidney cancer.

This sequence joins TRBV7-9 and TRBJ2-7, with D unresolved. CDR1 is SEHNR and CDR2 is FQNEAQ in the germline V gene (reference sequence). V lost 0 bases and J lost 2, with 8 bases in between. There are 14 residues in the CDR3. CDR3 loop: CASSLAGSTYEQYF. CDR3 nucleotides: TGTGCCAGCAGCTTAGCCGGTAGCACCTACGAGCAGTACTTC.

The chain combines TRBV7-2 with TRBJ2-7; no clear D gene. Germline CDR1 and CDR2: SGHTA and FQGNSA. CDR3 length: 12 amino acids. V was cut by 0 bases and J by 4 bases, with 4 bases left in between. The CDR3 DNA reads TGTGCCAGCAGCTTAGCCCCTTACGAGCAGTACTTC. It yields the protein CASSLAPYEQYF. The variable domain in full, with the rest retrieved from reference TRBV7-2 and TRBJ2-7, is GAGVSQSPSNKVTEKGKDVELRCDPISGHTALYWYRQSLGQGLEFLIYFQGNSAPDKSGLPSDRFSAERTGGSVSTLTIQRTQQEDSAVYLCASSLAPYEQYFGPGTRLTVT.

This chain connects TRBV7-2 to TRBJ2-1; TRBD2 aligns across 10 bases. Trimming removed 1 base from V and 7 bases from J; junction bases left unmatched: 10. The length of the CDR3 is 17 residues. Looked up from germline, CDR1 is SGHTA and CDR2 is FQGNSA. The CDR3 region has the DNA TGTGCCAGCAGCTTAGTACAAGCGGGGGGGCCGAAAAATGAGCAGTTCTTC. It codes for CASSLVQAGGPKNEQFF.

CDR3 amino acids: CASSPSPDQPQHF. Here the CDR3 DNA reads TGTGCCAGCAGTCCCTCCCCAGATCAGCCCCAGCATTTT. The chain is built from TRBV27 and TRBJ1-5; unclear D gene. Trimming left V 5 bases short and J 5 bases short, with 10 bases between. The CDR3 extends over 13 amino acids. Germline values: CDR1 MNHEY, CDR2 SMNVEV (reference sequence).

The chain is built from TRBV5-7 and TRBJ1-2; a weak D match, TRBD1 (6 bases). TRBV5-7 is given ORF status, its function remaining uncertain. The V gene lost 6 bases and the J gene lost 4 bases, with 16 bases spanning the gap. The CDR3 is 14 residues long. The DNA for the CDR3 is TGTGCCAGCACCTCGGGGGGCGGGGGCTATGGCTACACCTTC. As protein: CASTSGGGGYGYTF.

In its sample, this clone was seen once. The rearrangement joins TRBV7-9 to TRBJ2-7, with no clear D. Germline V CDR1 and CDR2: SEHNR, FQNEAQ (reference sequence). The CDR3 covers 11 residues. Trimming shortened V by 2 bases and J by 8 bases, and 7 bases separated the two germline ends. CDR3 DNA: TGTGCCAGCAGCTTACAATCTCAGCAGTACTTC. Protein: CASSLQSQQYF.

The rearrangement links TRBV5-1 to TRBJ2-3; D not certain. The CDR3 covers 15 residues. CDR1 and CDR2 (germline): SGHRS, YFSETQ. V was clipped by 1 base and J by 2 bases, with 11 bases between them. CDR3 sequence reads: CASSLTPKPTDTQYF. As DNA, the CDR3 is TGCGCCAGCAGCTTGACGCCGAAACCCACAGATACGCAGTATTTT.

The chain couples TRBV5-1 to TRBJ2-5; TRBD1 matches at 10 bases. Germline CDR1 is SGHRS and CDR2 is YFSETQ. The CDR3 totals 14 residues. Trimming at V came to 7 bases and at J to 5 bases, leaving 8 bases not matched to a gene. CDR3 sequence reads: CASGQGGESETQYF. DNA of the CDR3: TGCGCCAGCGGACAGGGGGGAGAGTCGGAGACCCAGTACTTC.

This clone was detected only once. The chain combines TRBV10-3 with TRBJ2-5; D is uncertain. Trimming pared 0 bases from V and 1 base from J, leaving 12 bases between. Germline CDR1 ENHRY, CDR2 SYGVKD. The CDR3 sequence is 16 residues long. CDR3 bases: TGTGCCATCAGTGAGTCGAATCGGCTGATCCAAGAGACCCAGTACTTC. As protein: CAISESNRLIQETQYF.

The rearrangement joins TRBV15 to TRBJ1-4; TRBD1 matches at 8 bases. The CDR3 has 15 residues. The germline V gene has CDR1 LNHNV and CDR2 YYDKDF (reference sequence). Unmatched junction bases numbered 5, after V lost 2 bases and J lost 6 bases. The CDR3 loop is CATSRPGTGDEKLFF. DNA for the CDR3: TGTGCCACCAGCAGACCCGGGACAGGAGATGAAAAACTGTTTTTT.

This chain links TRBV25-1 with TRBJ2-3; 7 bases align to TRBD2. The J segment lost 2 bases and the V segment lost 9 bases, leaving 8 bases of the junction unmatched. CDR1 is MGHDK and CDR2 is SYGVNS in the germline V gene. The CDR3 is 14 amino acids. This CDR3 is CASSRAGDTDTQYF. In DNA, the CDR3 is TGTGCCAGTTCCAGGGCGGGAGACACAGATACGCAGTATTTT. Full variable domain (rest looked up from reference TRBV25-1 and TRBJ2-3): EADIYQTPRYLVIGTGKKITLECSQTMGHDKMYWYQQDPGMELHLIHYSYGVNSTEKGDLSSESTVSRIRTEHFPLTLESARPSHTSQYLCASSRAGDTDTQYFGPGTRLTVL.

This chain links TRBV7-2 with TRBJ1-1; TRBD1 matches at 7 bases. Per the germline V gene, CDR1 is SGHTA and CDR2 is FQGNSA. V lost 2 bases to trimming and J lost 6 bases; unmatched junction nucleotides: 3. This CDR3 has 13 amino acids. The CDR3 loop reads CASSLNRGAEAFF. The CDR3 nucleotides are TGTGCCAGCAGCTTAAACAGGGGAGCTGAAGCTTTCTTT.

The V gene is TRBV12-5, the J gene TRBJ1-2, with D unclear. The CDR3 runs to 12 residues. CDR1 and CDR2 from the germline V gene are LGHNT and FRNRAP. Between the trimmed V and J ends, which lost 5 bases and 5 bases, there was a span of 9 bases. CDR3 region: CASGPDLYGYTF. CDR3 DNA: TGTGCTAGTGGTCCCGATCTGTATGGCTACACCTTC.

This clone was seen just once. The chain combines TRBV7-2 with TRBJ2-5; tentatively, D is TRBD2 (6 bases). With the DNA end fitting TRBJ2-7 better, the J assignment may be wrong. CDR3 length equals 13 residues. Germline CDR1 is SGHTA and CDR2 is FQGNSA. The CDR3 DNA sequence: TGTGCCAGCAACATACCCGGGGGTGTCGAGCAGTACTTC. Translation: CASNIPGGVEQYF.

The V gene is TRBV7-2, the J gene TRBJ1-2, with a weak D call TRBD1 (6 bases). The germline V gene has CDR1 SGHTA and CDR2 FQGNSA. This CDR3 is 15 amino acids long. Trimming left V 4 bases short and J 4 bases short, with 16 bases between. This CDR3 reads CASSSIGTPIYGYTF. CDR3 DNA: TGTGCCAGCAGCTCCATAGGGACACCGATCTATGGCTACACCTTC. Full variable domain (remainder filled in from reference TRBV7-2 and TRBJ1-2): GAGVSQSPSNKVTEKGKDVELRCDPISGHTALYWYRQSLGQGLEFLIYFQGNSAPDKSGLPSDRFSAERTGGSVSTLTIQRTQQEDSAVYLCASSSIGTPIYGYTFGSGTRLTVV.

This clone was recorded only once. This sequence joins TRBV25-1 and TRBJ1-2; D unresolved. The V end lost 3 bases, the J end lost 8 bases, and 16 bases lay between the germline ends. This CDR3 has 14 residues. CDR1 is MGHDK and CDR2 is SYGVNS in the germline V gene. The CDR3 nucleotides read TGTGCCAGCAGTGATAGAGCCTGGGGTTACGGCTACACCTTC. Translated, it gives CASSDRAWGYGYTF.

The DNA of the CDR3 is TGTGCCAGCAGCTTGGCAGAGCCCAGGGAGCAGTACTTC. Amino acid sequence: CASSLAEPREQYF. The chain employs TRBV5-6 and TRBJ2-7; the D is unclear. This CDR3 comprises 13 residues. V gave up 0 bases and J gave up 7 bases, with 11 bases separating them. In germline, CDR1 is SGHDT, CDR2 YYEEEE.

As DNA, the CDR3 is TGTGCCACCAGCGGATTAGCGGAGATCACAGATACGCAGTATTTT. Translation gives CATSGLAEITDTQYF. This chain uses TRBV15 with TRBJ2-3; TRBD2 is a possible D gene (6 bases). Germline lookup yields CDR1 LNHNV and CDR2 YYDKDF (reference sequence). The CDR3 loop spans 15 amino acids. V lost 5 bases, J lost 2 bases, and 14 bases lay in between.

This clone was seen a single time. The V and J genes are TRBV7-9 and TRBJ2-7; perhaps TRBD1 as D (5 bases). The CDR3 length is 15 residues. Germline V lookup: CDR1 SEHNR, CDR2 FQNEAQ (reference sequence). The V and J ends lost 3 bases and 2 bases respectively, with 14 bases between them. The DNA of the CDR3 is TGTGCCAGCAGCTTCGGCAGGGAAATAACCTACGAGCAGTACTTC. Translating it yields CASSFGREITYEQYF. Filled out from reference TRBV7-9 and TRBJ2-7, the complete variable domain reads DTGVSQNPRHKITKRGQNVTFRCDPISEHNRLYWYRQTLGQGPEFLTYFQNEAQLEKSRLLSDRFSAERPKGSFSTLEIQRTEQGDSAMYLCASSFGREITYEQYFGPGTRLTVT.

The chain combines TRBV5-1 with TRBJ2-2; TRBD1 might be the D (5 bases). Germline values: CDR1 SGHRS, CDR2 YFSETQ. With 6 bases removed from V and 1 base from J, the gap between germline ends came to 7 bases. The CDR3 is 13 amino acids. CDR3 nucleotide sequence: TGCGCCAGCACCACAGGGAACACCGGGGAGCTGTTTTTT. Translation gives CASTTGNTGELFF.

CDR3 coding DNA: TGTGCCAGCAGCCTGGCTAGCGGGAGCTACGAGCAGTACTTC. Protein: CASSLASGSYEQYF. The chain combines TRBV7-9 with TRBJ2-5; 10 nucleotides line up with TRBD2. TRBJ2-7 matches the DNA end more closely, so the J call is doubtful. The CDR3 totals 14 residues. From germline, CDR1 is SEHNR and CDR2 FQNEAQ (reference sequence).

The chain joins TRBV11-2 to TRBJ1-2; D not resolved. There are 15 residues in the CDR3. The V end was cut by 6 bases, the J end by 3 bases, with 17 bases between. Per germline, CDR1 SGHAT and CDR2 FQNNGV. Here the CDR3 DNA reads TGTGCCAGCAGTCTATCCACCTGGGAAGACTATGGCTACACCTTC. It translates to CASSLSTWEDYGYTF. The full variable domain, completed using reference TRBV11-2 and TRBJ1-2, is EAGVAQSPRYKIIEKRQSVAFWCNPISGHATLYWYQQILGQGPKLLIQFQNNGVVDDSQLPKDRFSAERLKGVDSTLKIQPAKLEDSAVYLCASSLSTWEDYGYTFGSGTRLTVV.

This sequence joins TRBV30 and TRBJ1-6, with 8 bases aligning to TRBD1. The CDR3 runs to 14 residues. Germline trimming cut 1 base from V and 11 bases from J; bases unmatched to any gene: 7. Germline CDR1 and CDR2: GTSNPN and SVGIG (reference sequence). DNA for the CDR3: TGTGCCTGGAGTGGGGGGACAGGCATGCCACCCCTCCACTTT. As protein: CAWSGGTGMPPLHF.

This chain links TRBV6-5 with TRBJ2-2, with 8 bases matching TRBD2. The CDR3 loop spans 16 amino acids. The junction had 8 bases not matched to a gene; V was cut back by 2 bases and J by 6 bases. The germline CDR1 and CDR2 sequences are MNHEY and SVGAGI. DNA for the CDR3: TGTGCCAGCAGTTACCCTAAGCGGGGGTATCCCGGGGAGCTGTTTTTT. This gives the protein CASSYPKRGYPGELFF.